The rows below give T cell receptor beta chains drawn from one sample of a study of T cells in Graves' hyperthyroidism and ophthalmopathy. TCRdb itself ran the multiplex PCR reads through MiXCR, one entry per CDR3 protein. The profile shows hundreds of thousands of distinct CDR3 sequences, 14% to 15% of them singletons. Sequencing input: blood. The receptor set was obtained from a man aged 18 to 30 with Graves' ophthalmopathy. The CDR3 runs from the conserved cysteine through the conserved F or W. D genes are given only for firm matches. Where a row states a size, it is once, few, many or the class of an expanded clone; other rows omit it.

v_call: TRBV6-1
clone_size: many
j_call: TRBJ1-2
d_call: .
cdr3_nt: TGTGCCAGCAGATACGACAGAAACTATGGCTACACCTTC
cdr3_aa: CASRYDRNYGYTF

v_call: TRBV6-1
clone_size: .
j_call: TRBJ1-5
d_call: .
cdr3_nt: TGTGCCAGCTCCAATGGTTTGGCCCTCAGGATGCATTTT
cdr3_aa: CASSNGLALRMHF

v_call: TRBV30
clone_size: many
j_call: TRBJ1-2
d_call: .
cdr3_nt: TGTGCCTGGAGTGTATGGGATCTAGCATCACCTAACTATGGCTACACCTTC
cdr3_aa: CAWSVWDLASPNYGYTF

v_call: TRBV10-1
clone_size: .
j_call: TRBJ2-1
d_call: .
cdr3_nt: TGCGCCAGCAGTCCCCCGGGACCGCCCAACAATGAGCAGTTCTTC
cdr3_aa: CASSPPGPPNNEQFF

v_call: TRBV9
clone_size: .
j_call: TRBJ2-5
d_call: TRBD2
cdr3_nt: TGTGCCAGCAGCGTAGGTGCGGGGGGGCCTCTGGAGACCCAGTACTTC
cdr3_aa: CASSVGAGGPLETQYF

v_call: TRBV4-2
clone_size: .
j_call: TRBJ2-5
d_call: TRBD2
cdr3_nt: TGTGCCAGCAGCCAAGAGGCGGCGGGGGGCGGAGAAGAGACCCAGTACTTC
cdr3_aa: CASSQEAAGGGEETQYF

v_call: TRBV7-9
clone_size: many
j_call: TRBJ2-7
d_call: .
cdr3_nt: TGTGCCAGCAGCCCCGAGGCCCCCCGGAGTGAGCAGTACTTC
cdr3_aa: CASSPEAPRSEQYF

v_call: TRBV24-1
clone_size: few
j_call: TRBJ2-7
d_call: .
cdr3_nt: TGTGCCACCAGTGCCCTGGGAGAGAGCTCCTACGAGCAGTACTTC
cdr3_aa: CATSALGESSYEQYF

v_call: TRBV7-2
clone_size: many
j_call: TRBJ1-1
d_call: .
cdr3_nt: TGTGCCAGCAGCCCAACACCCCTTGAAGCTTTCTTT
cdr3_aa: CASSPTPLEAFF

v_call: TRBV11-2
clone_size: many
j_call: TRBJ2-7
d_call: TRBD2
cdr3_nt: TGTGCCAGCAGCTCCCTCGGGACTAGCAGCTACGAGCAGTACTTC
cdr3_aa: CASSSLGTSSYEQYF

v_call: TRBV6-5
clone_size: many
j_call: TRBJ2-7
d_call: .
cdr3_nt: TGTGCCAGCAGTTACACGCGTTCCGGGGCCTACGAGCAGTACTTC
cdr3_aa: CASSYTRSGAYEQYF

v_call: TRBV3-1
clone_size: many
j_call: TRBJ1-5
d_call: TRBD1
cdr3_nt: TGTGCCAGCAGCCAAGATTGGACAGGGACCGGCCAGCCCCAGCATTTT
cdr3_aa: CASSQDWTGTGQPQHF

v_call: TRBV5-1
clone_size: few
j_call: TRBJ2-7
d_call: TRBD1
cdr3_nt: TGCGCCAGCAGCTTGGGACCCCTCACAGGGGGCCAGGCGAACGAGCAGTACTTC
cdr3_aa: CASSLGPLTGGQANEQYF

v_call: TRBV20-1
clone_size: many
j_call: TRBJ2-7
d_call: TRBD2
cdr3_nt: TGCAGTGCATCCCGGTTGAGCGGGATTAGCTACGAGCAGTACTTC
cdr3_aa: CSASRLSGISYEQYF

v_call: TRBV6-6
clone_size: few
j_call: TRBJ1-2
d_call: TRBD1
cdr3_nt: TGTGCCAGCAGTTACGGGGTGGGGACAGGGGGCATGATTGGCTACACCTTC
cdr3_aa: CASSYGVGTGGMIGYTF

v_call: TRBV2
clone_size: many
j_call: TRBJ1-4
d_call: .
cdr3_nt: TGTGCCAGCAGCAGTGAGGGATTTAATGAAAAACTGTTTTTT
cdr3_aa: CASSSEGFNEKLFF

v_call: TRBV20-1
clone_size: .
j_call: TRBJ2-1
d_call: TRBD2
cdr3_nt: TGCAGTGCTAGATCCCCCTTAGCGGGAGATAATTTCTTC
cdr3_aa: CSARSPLAGDNFF

v_call: TRBV5-1
clone_size: many
j_call: TRBJ2-1
d_call: TRBD1
cdr3_nt: TGCGCCAGCAGCTTGTACTGGGGACAGGGGACCTACAATGAGCAGTTCTTC
cdr3_aa: CASSLYWGQGTYNEQFF

v_call: TRBV30
clone_size: many
j_call: TRBJ1-5
d_call: TRBD1
cdr3_nt: TGTGCCTGGAACCAGGGGGACAATCAGCCCCAGCATTTT
cdr3_aa: CAWNQGDNQPQHF

v_call: TRBV6-1
clone_size: many
j_call: TRBJ2-5
d_call: .
cdr3_nt: TGTGCCAGCAGAATCGGGAGCCTTCTCCCAGAGACCCAGTACTTC
cdr3_aa: CASRIGSLLPETQYF

v_call: TRBV6-2/TRBV6-3
clone_size: many
j_call: TRBJ2-4
d_call: .
cdr3_nt: TGTGCCAGCAGTTACTCGAGACAGCCAAACATTCAGTACTTC
cdr3_aa: CASSYSRQPNIQYF

v_call: TRBV12-3/TRBV12-4
clone_size: many
j_call: TRBJ2-7
d_call: TRBD2
cdr3_nt: TGTGCCAGCACCCCGGGGGGGGGAGGGCCAGTGAACGAGCAGTACTTC
cdr3_aa: CASTPGGGGPVNEQYF

v_call: TRBV20-1
clone_size: many
j_call: TRBJ2-3
d_call: .
cdr3_nt: TGCAGTGCTAGTATAAGGGTGAGCAGCACAGATACGCAGTATTTT
cdr3_aa: CSASIRVSSTDTQYF

v_call: TRBV7-2
clone_size: once
j_call: TRBJ2-3
d_call: .
cdr3_nt: TGTGCCAGCAGCTTAGTTGGCAGGTTAGGCACAGATACGCAGTATTTT
cdr3_aa: CASSLVGRLGTDTQYF

v_call: TRBV15
clone_size: .
j_call: TRBJ2-5
d_call: TRBD2
cdr3_nt: TGTGCCACCAGCAGACTAGCGGGGAGGGGGGAGACCCAGTACTTC
cdr3_aa: CATSRLAGRGETQYF

v_call: TRBV27
clone_size: many
j_call: TRBJ1-1
d_call: .
cdr3_nt: TGTGCCAGCAGTACCCTACAGGGTTTGGTTGACACTGAAGCTTTCTTT
cdr3_aa: CASSTLQGLVDTEAFF

v_call: TRBV14
clone_size: few
j_call: TRBJ2-1
d_call: TRBD1
cdr3_nt: TGTGCCAGCAGTTTTGACAGGGTCCTGTTCTTC
cdr3_aa: CASSFDRVLFF